There are many counts of the clone carrying this T cell receptor beta chain. CDR1 and CDR2 from the germline V gene are SGHTA and FQGNSA. The CDR3 runs 16 residues. V shed 5 bases and J 4 bases; nucleotides not matched to a gene: 11. The record originates from a study of T-cell reconstitution after alpha-beta-depleted transplantation in children. Researchers prepared the TCRbeta library using unique molecular identifiers, the study reports. Via MiXCR, TCRdb re-called the PCR reads, giving one row per CDR3 protein. The repertoire has 90,000 to 130,000 distinct CDR3 sequences, approximately 10% of them found once; the top ten carry 6.5% to 9.5%.

The material sequenced was PBMCs from the stem cell graft donor, taken from the stem cell graft. This clonotype was obtained from a human donor who donated a stem cell graft to a child with acute lymphoblastic leukemia. The chain has TRBV7-2 and TRBJ2-3; 8 bases line up with TRBD2. The CDR3 is CASSPRGSGVADTQYF. The CDR3 region has the DNA TGTGCCAGCAGCCCGCGGGGTAGCGGGGTTGCAGATACGCAGTATTTT.